The 30 T cell receptor beta chains below were found in one sample sequenced in a study of T-cell memory formation after mild COVID-19. TCRdb reanalysed the 5' RACE reads using MiXCR and keeps one entry per CDR3 protein. The sample consists of more than 350,000 distinct CDR3 sequences, more than 20% of them appearing once. The sequenced material came from PBMCs or a T cell subset sorted from them (not recorded which). Receptor source: an adult woman who had mild COVID-19 (a few samples of this study predate the infection). Cell type and time point are not known.

V is TRBV27 and J is TRBJ2-6; D is perhaps TRBD1 (6 bases). The V end was cut by 6 bases, the J end by 2 bases, with 14 bases between. Germline-derived CDR1 and CDR2 are MNHEY and SMNVEV (reference sequence). The CDR3 has 16 residues. CDR3 loop: CASSAFDRPGANVLTF. For the CDR3, the DNA is TGTGCCAGCAGCGCATTTGACAGGCCTGGGGCCAACGTCCTGACTTTC.

This clonotype has more than one count but fewer than ten. The chain has TRBV27 and TRBJ1-1, with no clear D. The CDR3 runs to 13 residues. From germline, CDR1 is MNHEY and CDR2 SMNVEV (reference sequence). The germline V and J ends were trimmed by 5 bases and 5 bases, with 12 bases remaining between them. The CDR3 region is CASSPGLTTEAFF. For the CDR3, the DNA is TGTGCCAGCAGTCCAGGCCTAACGACTGAAGCTTTCTTT.

The rearrangement links TRBV9 to TRBJ2-5, with a tentative D call TRBD2 (7 bases). There are 15 residues in the CDR3. Trimming stripped 4 bases from V and 4 bases from J, with 17 bases between. Germline assignment: CDR1 SGDLS and CDR2 YYNGEE. The CDR3 is CASSSQGGALETQYF. In nucleotides, the CDR3 is TGTGCCAGCAGCTCCCAAGGGGGGGCCCTAGAGACCCAGTACTTC.

The chain couples TRBV6-2 or TRBV6-3 to TRBJ1-2; perhaps TRBD1 as D (6 bases). The CDR3 sequence is 16 residues long. The germline gives CDR1 MNHEY, CDR2 SVGEGT. Trimming removed 0 bases from V and 4 bases from J, with 15 bases in between. CDR3 protein: CASSYSTSQGTYGYTF. The DNA for the CDR3 is TGTGCCAGCAGTTACTCGACATCGCAGGGGACCTATGGCTACACCTTC.

The V and J genes are TRBV7-2 and TRBJ2-7; D ambiguous. The CDR3 runs to 15 residues. Trimming removed 1 base at V and 0 bases at J, with 10 bases between. The germline gives CDR1 SGHTA, CDR2 FQGNSA. The CDR3: CASSLDTRSSYEQYF. The DNA of the CDR3 is TGTGCCAGCAGCTTAGACACTCGGAGCTCCTACGAGCAGTACTTC.

This clonotype was seen repeatedly, ten times or more. The chain has TRBV7-2 and TRBJ2-5; no firm D call. In germline, CDR1 is SGHTA, CDR2 FQGNSA. The CDR3 sequence is 14 residues long. V was clipped by 4 bases and J by 1 base, with 10 bases between them. The DNA for the CDR3 is TGTGCCAGCAGCTCGTACAGCCTCCAAGAGACCCAGTACTTC. It encodes CASSSYSLQETQYF.

The CDR3 reads CASSFHQGALGYNEQFF. DNA for the CDR3: TGTGCCAGCAGCTTTCACCAGGGCGCGCTAGGTTACAATGAGCAGTTCTTC. The J gene is TRBJ2-1, the V gene TRBV7-2; perhaps TRBD1 as D (5 bases). CDR3 size: 17 residues. V lost 3 bases to trimming and J lost 4 bases, with 19 bases between them. CDR1 and CDR2 (germline): SGHTA, FQGNSA.

J is TRBJ2-1 and V is TRBV7-7; 10 bases agree with TRBD1. Germline assignment: CDR1 SSHAT and CDR2 FNYEAQ (reference sequence). Losses at the gene ends were 5 bases for V and 7 bases for J; bases not matched to a gene: 8. The CDR3 covers 15 residues. CDR3 nucleotides: TGTGCCAGCAGCCACGGGACAGGGGTTGTGAATGAGCAGTTCTTC. Translation gives CASSHGTGVVNEQFF.

This clonotype was found many times. The chain joins TRBV24-1 to TRBJ2-1; 8 bases fit TRBD1. Germline V gene data show CDR1 as KGHDR and CDR2 as SFDVKD. This CDR3 spans 15 amino acids. The V gene end was trimmed by 7 bases and the J gene end by 4 bases; junction bases not matched to a gene: 8. CDR3 sequence (DNA): TGTGCCACCAGCCGATGGACAGGGTTATACAATGAGCAGTTCTTC. This codes for CATSRWTGLYNEQFF.

The V gene is TRBV7-9, the J gene TRBJ2-1; 8 nucleotides align to TRBD1. The germline gives CDR1 SEHNR, CDR2 FQNEAQ (reference sequence). V was pared by 5 bases and J by 6 bases, with 9 bases of the junction left unmatched. This CDR3 region has 15 residues. This chain's CDR3 is CASSPGQGQINEQFF. The CDR3 region has the DNA TGTGCCAGCAGCCCTGGACAGGGCCAAATCAATGAGCAGTTCTTC.

This clonotype was seen only a few times. The rearrangement uses TRBV6-5 and TRBJ2-5; 8 bases agree with TRBD2. The germline V gene has CDR1 MNHEY and CDR2 SVGAGI. The CDR3 is 15 residues long. V dropped 7 bases and J dropped 4; count of bases not matched to a gene: 11. The CDR3 DNA sequence: TGTGCCAGCAATATCGAAGCGGGAGTGGGAGAGACCCAGTACTTC. Encoded protein: CASNIEAGVGETQYF.

The chain recombines TRBV11-3 with TRBJ2-5; D perhaps matches TRBD1 (6 bases). This CDR3 contains 13 residues. Trimming took off 4 bases at V and 5 bases at J, with 11 bases between the two ends. Looked up from germline, CDR1 is SGHNT and CDR2 is YENEEA. CDR3 region: CASSSQGSETQYF. Here the CDR3 DNA reads TGTGCCAGCAGCTCACAGGGATCGGAGACCCAGTACTTC.

This clonotype was picked up a small number of times. This chain connects TRBV12-3 or TRBV12-4 to TRBJ2-1; 7 bases fit TRBD2. The CDR3 spans 15 residues. Trimming cost V 6 bases and J 0 bases; bases outside gene matches: 5. In DNA, the CDR3 is TGTGCCAGCAGACCTAGCGGCAACTCCTACAATGAGCAGTTCTTC. It codes for CASRPSGNSYNEQFF.

This clonotype was seen a few times. This rearrangement joins TRBV2 to TRBJ1-2; D is uncertain. CDR1 is SNHLY, CDR2 FYNNEI, per germline. The CDR3 consists of 15 residues. V lost 6 bases and J 4 bases, leaving 18 bases between the germline ends. CDR3: CASSNQVEVSYGYTF. The CDR3 DNA sequence: TGTGCCAGCAGCAACCAGGTGGAGGTGAGCTATGGCTACACCTTC.

The gene calls are TRBV20-1 and TRBJ1-5; possibly TRBD1 for D (5 bases). Looked up from germline, CDR1 is DFQATT and CDR2 is SNEGSKA (reference sequence). This CDR3 comprises 16 residues. V lost 0 bases and J 0 bases, leaving 12 bases between the germline ends. The chain's CDR3 is CSARDGGIYSNQPQHF. CDR3 DNA: TGCAGTGCTAGAGATGGGGGGATATATAGCAATCAGCCCCAGCATTTT.

This clonotype appeared many times. The chain has TRBV9 and TRBJ2-5, with D possibly being TRBD1 (6 bases). CDR1 and CDR2 (germline): SGDLS, YYNGEE. The V gene lost 0 bases and the J gene lost 1 base, with 10 bases spanning the gap. CDR3 length: 15 residues. CDR3 nucleotides: TGTGCCAGCAGCGTAGGGACAGTCCCCCAAGAGACCCAGTACTTC. Its protein product is CASSVGTVPQETQYF.

The chain uses TRBV7-3 and TRBJ2-1, with unresolved D. Trimming removed 2 bases at V and 10 bases at J, with 12 bases between. CDR1 is SGHTA and CDR2 is FQGTGA in the germline V gene. The CDR3 runs to 13 residues. The CDR3 DNA reads as TGTGCCAGCAGCTTAGCGGCTTCTACGGAGCAGTTCTTC. Encoded protein: CASSLAASTEQFF.

This clonotype was seen a few times. The gene calls are TRBV20-1 and TRBJ1-5; D is possibly TRBD1 (5 bases). V lost 1 base, J lost 6 bases, and 10 bases lay in between. The length of the CDR3 is 13 residues. Germline V gives CDR1 DFQATT, CDR2 SNEGSKA (reference sequence). The CDR3 loop reads CSARGTGGQPQHF. CDR3 DNA: TGCAGTGCTAGAGGAACAGGAGGTCAGCCCCAGCATTTT.

This clonotype has just a few counts. The rearrangement links TRBV24-1 to TRBJ2-2, with 7 bases fitting TRBD1. There are 15 residues in the CDR3. CDR1 and CDR2 from the germline V gene are KGHDR and SFDVKD. After removal of 4 bases from V and 6 bases from J, the junction contained 7 bases not matched to a gene. The CDR3 reads CATSDQTTGSGELFF. For the CDR3, the DNA is TGTGCCACCAGTGACCAGACGACAGGGTCCGGGGAGCTGTTTTTT.

Written as DNA, the CDR3 is TGTGCCAGCAGCAAAAGAGTCGGGGGGCCGACTGAAGCTTTCTTT. Its protein product is CASSKRVGGPTEAFF. The V gene is TRBV6-6, the J gene TRBJ1-1; a weak D match, TRBD1 (6 bases). The CDR3 has 15 amino acids. Per germline, CDR1 MNHNY and CDR2 SVGAGI (reference sequence). Trimming shortened V by 6 bases and J by 5 bases, and 19 bases separated the two germline ends.

This clonotype was recorded many times. The chain couples TRBV7-2 to TRBJ2-7, with D perhaps TRBD1 (6 bases). Trimming pared 1 base from V and 4 bases from J, leaving 11 bases between. This CDR3 is 14 amino acids long. Germline CDR1 is SGHTA and CDR2 is FQGNSA. The CDR3 bases are TGTGCCAGCAGCTTAGGCAACAGGGTGTACGAGCAGTACTTC. Protein sequence: CASSLGNRVYEQYF.

The V gene is TRBV4-3, the J gene TRBJ2-7; 7 positions agree with TRBD1. Per the germline V gene, CDR1 is LGHNA and CDR2 is YSLEER. This CDR3 region has 14 residues. The ends lost 2 bases at V and 3 bases at J; junction bases unmatched: 4. CDR3 sequence reads: CASSQNGQDYEQYF. The DNA of the CDR3 is TGCGCCAGCAGCCAAAATGGACAGGACTACGAGCAGTACTTC.

The J gene is TRBJ2-5, the V gene TRBV7-9, with TRBD1 as a possible D gene (8 bases). Germline CDR1 reads SEHNR; CDR2 reads FQNEAQ (reference sequence). The CDR3 contains 15 residues. V dropped 4 bases and J dropped 2 bases, with 14 bases sitting between them. The CDR3 bases are TGTGCCAGCAGCTGGGGGGGGACAGGACAAGAGACCCAGTACTTC. It specifies CASSWGGTGQETQYF.

This clonotype was observed many times. The V call is TRBV6-1, the J call TRBJ1-1, with D possibly matching TRBD1 (6 bases). There are 12 residues in the CDR3. Germline lookup yields CDR1 MNHNS and CDR2 SASEGT. Trimming took 6 bases from V and 4 from J, leaving 9 bases between them. CDR3 sequence: CASREGGTEAFF. CDR3 nucleotides: TGTGCCAGCAGGGAGGGGGGCACTGAAGCTTTCTTT.

This CDR3 is CSARDVLAGGGYEQYF. The DNA for the CDR3 is TGCAGTGCTAGAGATGTACTAGCGGGGGGAGGATACGAGCAGTACTTC. This rearrangement joins TRBV20-1 to TRBJ2-7, with 12 bases that match TRBD2. Germline CDR1 DFQATT, CDR2 SNEGSKA (reference sequence). J lost 4 bases, V lost 0 bases, and 7 bases had no gene match. This CDR3 is built from 16 residues.

This chain connects TRBV12-3 or TRBV12-4 to TRBJ2-7; tentatively, D is TRBD2 (6 bases). V gave up 4 bases and J gave up 4 bases, with 23 bases separating them. The CDR3 totals 17 residues. CDR3 in amino acids: CASSYTNFGTDTYEQYF. Written as DNA, the CDR3 is TGTGCCAGCAGTTACACAAATTTCGGGACTGATACGTACGAGCAGTACTTC.

This clonotype occurred a few times. The chain joins TRBV7-2 to TRBJ2-1, with D maybe TRBD1 (5 bases). Germline V gene sequence: CDR1 SGHTA, CDR2 FQGNSA. The CDR3 length is 15 residues. The V and J ends lost 3 bases and 7 bases respectively, with 16 bases between them. CDR3 sequence reads: CASSFGWGISNEQFF. The CDR3 DNA sequence: TGTGCCAGCAGCTTTGGTTGGGGCATTAGTAATGAGCAGTTCTTC.

This clonotype was seen at least ten times. The chain combines TRBV4-3 with TRBJ2-2, with 9 bases identical to TRBD2. The germline V gene has CDR1 LGHNA and CDR2 YSLEER. With 1 base clipped from V and 1 base from J, the junction kept 4 bases outside the gene matches. The CDR3 spans 17 residues. CDR3 bases: TGCGCCAGCAGCCAAGGCTTTAGCGGGAGGAACACCGGGGAGCTGTTTTTT. Translation: CASSQGFSGRNTGELFF.

The chain is built from TRBV5-6 and TRBJ1-6; D call uncertain. The CDR3 extends over 14 amino acids. From germline, CDR1 is SGHDT and CDR2 YYEEEE. V gave up 3 bases and J gave up 9 bases, with 13 bases separating them. For the CDR3, the DNA is TGTGCCAGCAGCTATTTATCCGGCGGTTCACCCCTCCACTTT. Encoded protein: CASSYLSGGSPLHF.

This chain connects TRBV2 to TRBJ2-7, with 7 bases aligning to TRBD1. Trimming at V came to 5 bases and at J to 2 bases, leaving 6 bases not matched to a gene. The CDR3 sequence is 14 residues long. The V gene's germline CDR1 is SNHLY and CDR2 FYNNEI. The CDR3 coding sequence is TGTGCCAGCAGTTTTGGGGGACAGACCTACGAGCAGTACTTC. Its protein is CASSFGGQTYEQYF. The full variable domain, its missing parts supplied by reference TRBV2 and TRBJ2-7, is EPEVTQTPSHQVTQMGQEVILRCVPISNHLYFYWYRQILGQKVEFLVSFYNNEISEKSEIFDDQFSVERPDGSNFTLKIRSTKLEDSAMYFCASSFGGQTYEQYFGPGTRLTVT.